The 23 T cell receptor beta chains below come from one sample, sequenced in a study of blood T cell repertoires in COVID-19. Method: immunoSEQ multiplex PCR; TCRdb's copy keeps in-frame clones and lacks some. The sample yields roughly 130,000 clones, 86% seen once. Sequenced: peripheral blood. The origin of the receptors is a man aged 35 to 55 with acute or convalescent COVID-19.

The CDR3 reads CAFKGAEQYF. The CDR3 bases are TGTGCCTTCAAAGGGGCCGAGCAGTACTTC. The chain uses TRBV30 and TRBJ2-7; a weak D match, TRBD1 (5 bases). V lost 7 bases, J lost 6 bases, and 10 bases lay in between. CDR3 size: 10 residues. Germline V gene data show CDR1 as GTSNPN and CDR2 as SVGIG (reference sequence).

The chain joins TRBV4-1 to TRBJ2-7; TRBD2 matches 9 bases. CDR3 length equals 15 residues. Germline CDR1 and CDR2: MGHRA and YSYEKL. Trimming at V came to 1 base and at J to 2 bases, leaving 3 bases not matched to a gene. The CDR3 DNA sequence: TGCGCCAGCAGCCAAGGGGCGGGAGGGACCTACGAGCAGTACTTC. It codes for CASSQGAGGTYEQYF.

In DNA form, the CDR3 reads TGTGCCAGCAAGGGGGTGCTAGGAGAGACCCAGTACTTC. Amino acids: CASKGVLGETQYF. The gene calls are TRBV12-3 or TRBV12-4 and TRBJ2-5; possibly TRBD1 for D (6 bases). CDR3 length: 13 residues. V shed 7 bases and J shed 4 bases, with 13 bases lying between them.

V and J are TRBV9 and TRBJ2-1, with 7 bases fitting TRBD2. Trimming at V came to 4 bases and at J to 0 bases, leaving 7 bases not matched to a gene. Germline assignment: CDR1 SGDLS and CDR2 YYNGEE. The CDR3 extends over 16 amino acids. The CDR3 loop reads CASSYGLEPSYNEQFF. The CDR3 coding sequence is TGTGCCAGCAGCTACGGACTAGAACCCTCCTACAATGAGCAGTTCTTC.

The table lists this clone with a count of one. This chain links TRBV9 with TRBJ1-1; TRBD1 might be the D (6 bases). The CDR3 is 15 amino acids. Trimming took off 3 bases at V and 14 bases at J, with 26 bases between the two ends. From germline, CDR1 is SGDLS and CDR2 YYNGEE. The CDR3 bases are TGTGCCAGCAGCGCCGCCACGGGACACCCTCCAGGTTCGTTCTTT. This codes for CASSAATGHPPGSFF. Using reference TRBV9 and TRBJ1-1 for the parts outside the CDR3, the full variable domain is DSGVTQTPKHLITATGQRVTLRCSPRSGDLSVYWYQQSLDQGLQFLIQYYNGEERAKGNILERFSAQQFPDLHSELNLSSLELGDSALYFCASSAATGHPPGSFFGQGTRLTVV.

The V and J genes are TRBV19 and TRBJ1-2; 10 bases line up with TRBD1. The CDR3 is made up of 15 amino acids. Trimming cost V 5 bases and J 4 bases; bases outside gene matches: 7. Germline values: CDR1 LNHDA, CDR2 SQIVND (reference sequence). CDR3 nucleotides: TGTGCCAGTAGTGCCCGGGACAGGGGTGGCTATGGCTACACCTTC. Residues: CASSARDRGGYGYTF.

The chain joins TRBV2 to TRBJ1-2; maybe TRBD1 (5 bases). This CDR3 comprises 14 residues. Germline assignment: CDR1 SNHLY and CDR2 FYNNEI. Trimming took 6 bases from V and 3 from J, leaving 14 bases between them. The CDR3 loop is CASSQVGRDYGYTF. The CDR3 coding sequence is TGTGCCAGCAGCCAGGTCGGCAGGGACTATGGCTACACCTTC.

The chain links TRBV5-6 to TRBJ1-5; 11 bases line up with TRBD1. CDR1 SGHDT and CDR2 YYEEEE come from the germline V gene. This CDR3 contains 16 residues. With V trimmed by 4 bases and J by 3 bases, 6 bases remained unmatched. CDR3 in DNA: TGTGCCAGCAGCGGACGGACAGGGGGCTCCAATCAGCCCCAGCATTTT. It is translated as CASSGRTGGSNQPQHF.

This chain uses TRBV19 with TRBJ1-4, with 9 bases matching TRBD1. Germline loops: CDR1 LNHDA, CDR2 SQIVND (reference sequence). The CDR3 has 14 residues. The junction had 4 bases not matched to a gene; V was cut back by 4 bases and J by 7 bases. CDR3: CASSRDREVEKLFF. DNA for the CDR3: TGTGCCAGTAGTAGGGACAGGGAAGTTGAAAAACTGTTTTTT.

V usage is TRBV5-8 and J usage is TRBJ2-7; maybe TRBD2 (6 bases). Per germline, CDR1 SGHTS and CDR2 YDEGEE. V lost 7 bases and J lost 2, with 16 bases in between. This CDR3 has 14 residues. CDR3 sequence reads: CASLRGKGTYEQYF. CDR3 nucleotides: TGTGCCAGCTTGCGGGGAAAGGGAACCTACGAGCAGTACTTC.

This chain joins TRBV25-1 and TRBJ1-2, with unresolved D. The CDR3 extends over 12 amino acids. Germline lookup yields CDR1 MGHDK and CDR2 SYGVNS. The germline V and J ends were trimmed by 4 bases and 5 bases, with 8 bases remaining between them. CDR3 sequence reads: CASSATGYGYTF. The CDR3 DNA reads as TGTGCCAGCAGTGCCACGGGGTATGGCTACACCTTC.

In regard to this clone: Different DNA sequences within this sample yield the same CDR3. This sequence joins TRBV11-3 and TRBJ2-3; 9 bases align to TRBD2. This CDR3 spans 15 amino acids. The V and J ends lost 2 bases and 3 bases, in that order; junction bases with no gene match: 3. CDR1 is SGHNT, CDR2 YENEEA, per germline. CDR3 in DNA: TGTGCCAGCAGCTTAACTAGCGGGTCGACAGATACGCAGTATTTT. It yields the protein CASSLTSGSTDTQYF.

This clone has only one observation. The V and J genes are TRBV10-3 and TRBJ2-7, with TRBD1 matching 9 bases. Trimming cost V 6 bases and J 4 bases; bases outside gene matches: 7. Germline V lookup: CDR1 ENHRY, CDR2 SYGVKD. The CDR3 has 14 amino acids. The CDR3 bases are TGTGCCATCAGGGACAGGGGACGGGATTACGAGCAGTACTTC. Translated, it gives CAIRDRGRDYEQYF.

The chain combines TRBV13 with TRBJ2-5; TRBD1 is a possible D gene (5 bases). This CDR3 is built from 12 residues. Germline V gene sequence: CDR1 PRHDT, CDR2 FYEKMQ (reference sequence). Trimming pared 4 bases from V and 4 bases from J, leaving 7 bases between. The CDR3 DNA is TGTGCCAGCAGCTACCAGGGAGAGACCCAGTACTTC. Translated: CASSYQGETQYF.

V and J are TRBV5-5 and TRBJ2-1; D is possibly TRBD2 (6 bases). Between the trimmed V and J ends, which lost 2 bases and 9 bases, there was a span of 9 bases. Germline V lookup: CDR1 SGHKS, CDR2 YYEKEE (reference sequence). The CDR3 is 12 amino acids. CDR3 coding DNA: TGTGCCAGCAGCTTCCCCGGGGGTGAGCAGTTCTTC. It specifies CASSFPGGEQFF.

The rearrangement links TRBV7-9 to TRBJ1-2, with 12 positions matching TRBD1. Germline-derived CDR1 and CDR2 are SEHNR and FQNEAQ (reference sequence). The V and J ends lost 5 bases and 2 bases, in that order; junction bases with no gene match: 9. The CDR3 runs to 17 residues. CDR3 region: CASSPRDRGQSNYGYTF. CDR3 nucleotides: TGTGCCAGCAGCCCACGGGACAGGGGGCAATCGAACTATGGCTACACCTTC.

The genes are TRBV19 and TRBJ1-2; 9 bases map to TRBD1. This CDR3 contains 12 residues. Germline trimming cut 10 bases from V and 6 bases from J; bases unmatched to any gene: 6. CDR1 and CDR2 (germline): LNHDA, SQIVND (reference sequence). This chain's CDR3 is CAILQGADGYTF. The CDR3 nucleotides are TGTGCCATTCTACAGGGGGCGGATGGCTACACCTTC.

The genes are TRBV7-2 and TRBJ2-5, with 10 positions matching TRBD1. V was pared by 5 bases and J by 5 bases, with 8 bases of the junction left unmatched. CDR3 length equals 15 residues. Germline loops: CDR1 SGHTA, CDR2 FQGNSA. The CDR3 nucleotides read TGTGCCAGCAGCCCAGACAGGGGGCGTCAGGAGACCCAGTACTTC. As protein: CASSPDRGRQETQYF.

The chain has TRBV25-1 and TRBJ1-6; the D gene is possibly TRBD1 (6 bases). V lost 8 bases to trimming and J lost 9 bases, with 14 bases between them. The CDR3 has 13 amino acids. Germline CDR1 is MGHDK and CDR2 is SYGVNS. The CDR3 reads CASGRDTLSPLHF. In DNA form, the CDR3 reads TGTGCCAGCGGCCGGGACACCCTTTCACCCCTCCACTTT.

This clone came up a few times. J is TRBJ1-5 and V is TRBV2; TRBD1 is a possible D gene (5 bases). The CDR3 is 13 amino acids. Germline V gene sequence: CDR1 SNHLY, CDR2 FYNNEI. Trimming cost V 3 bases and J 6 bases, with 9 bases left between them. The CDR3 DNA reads TGTGCCAGCAGTGACAGGGTTGGTCAGCCCCAGCATTTT. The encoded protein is CASSDRVGQPQHF.

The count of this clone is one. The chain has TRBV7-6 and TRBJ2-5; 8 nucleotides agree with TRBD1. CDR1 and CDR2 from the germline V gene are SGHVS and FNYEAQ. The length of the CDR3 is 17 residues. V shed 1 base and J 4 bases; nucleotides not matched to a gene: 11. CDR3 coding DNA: TGTGCCAGCAGCTTAGGGGAAAACGGACAGGGACGAGAGACCCAGTACTTC. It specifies CASSLGENGQGRETQYF.

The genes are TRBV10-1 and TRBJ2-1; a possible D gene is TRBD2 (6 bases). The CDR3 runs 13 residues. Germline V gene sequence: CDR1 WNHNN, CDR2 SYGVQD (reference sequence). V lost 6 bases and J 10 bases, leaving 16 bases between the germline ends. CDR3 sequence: CASSPRLGGEQFF. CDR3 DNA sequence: TGCGCCAGCAGCCCCAGACTAGGAGGGGAGCAGTTCTTC.

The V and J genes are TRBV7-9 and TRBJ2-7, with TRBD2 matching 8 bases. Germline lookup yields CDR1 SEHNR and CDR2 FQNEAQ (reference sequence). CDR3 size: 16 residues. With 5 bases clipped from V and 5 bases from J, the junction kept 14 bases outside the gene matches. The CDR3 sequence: CASSPGSGTSIDEQYF. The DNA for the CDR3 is TGTGCCAGCAGCCCAGGATCTGGGACTAGTATCGACGAGCAGTACTTC.